One and the same sample provided the 12 T cell receptor beta chains below, sequenced in a study of T cell changes during pregnancy in multiple sclerosis (dated by TCRdb to the late 2010s). Receptor libraries were prepared by the immunoSEQ multiplex PCR assay. TCRdb's version of the immuneACCESS table is confined to in-frame rearrangements and falls short of the full clone set. An unresolved V gene accounts for under half of the shortfall where checked; the remainder is of unknown origin. This sample has 35,000 to 45,000 clones in its table, and 91% of those were observed once. The leading ten clones occupy approximately 0.47% of the sample. The starting material was CD4+ T cells from peripheral blood mononuclear cells, obtained in the second trimester of pregnancy. The source of these receptors is a female donor in good health, enrolled as a control in a pregnancy study.

This chain links TRBV7-9 with TRBJ2-5, with 7 bases aligning to TRBD1. Germline CDR1 is SEHNR and CDR2 is FQNEAQ (reference sequence). J was trimmed by 4 bases and V by 4 bases; bases with no gene match: 9. The CDR3 has 15 residues. As DNA, the CDR3 is TGTGCCAGCAGCTCCTCGGCAGGGGGTGGAGAGACCCAGTACTTC. This codes for CASSSSAGGGETQYF.

The rearrangement links TRBV6-1 to TRBJ1-6, with 9 bases lining up with TRBD1. This CDR3 is 15 amino acids long. CDR1 is MNHNS and CDR2 is SASEGT in the germline V gene. Germline trimming cut 4 bases from V and 9 bases from J; bases unmatched to any gene: 7. The CDR3 DNA sequence: TGTGCCAGCAGTGGACCGGGACAGGGAACTTCACCCCTCCACTTT. It codes for CASSGPGQGTSPLHF.

This clone was seen once. The chain combines TRBV9 with TRBJ2-5; D unresolved. Trimming stripped 4 bases from V and 2 bases from J, with 3 bases between. Germline loops: CDR1 SGDLS, CDR2 YYNGEE. The CDR3 loop spans 11 amino acids. The DNA of the CDR3 is TGTGCCAGCAGCCAACAAGAGACCCAGTACTTC. Translated, it gives CASSQQETQYF.

The CDR3 here is CASSSSLAGDSGTQYF. CDR3 DNA sequence: TGTGCCAGCAGTTCCAGCCTAGCGGGAGACTCTGGTACGCAGTATTTT. The rearrangement links TRBV28 to TRBJ2-3; 10 bases are shared with TRBD2. J lost 8 bases, V lost 4 bases, and 12 bases had no gene match. Looked up from germline, CDR1 is MDHEN and CDR2 is SYDVKM. The length of the CDR3 is 16 residues.

This clone was detected once. The chain links TRBV4-1 to TRBJ1-2; possibly TRBD1 for D (5 bases). Germline V lookup: CDR1 MGHRA, CDR2 YSYEKL. The length of the CDR3 is 15 residues. Trimming stripped 1 base from V and 4 bases from J, with 13 bases between. The CDR3 sequence: CASSQVSGEIYGYTF. Here the CDR3 DNA reads TGCGCCAGCAGCCAAGTTTCGGGGGAGATCTATGGCTACACCTTC.

This clone was detected only once. This sequence joins TRBV29-1 and TRBJ2-1; 11 bases match TRBD2. Germline loops: CDR1 SQVTM, CDR2 ANQGSEA. CDR3 length: 16 residues. Trimming removed 4 bases from V and 6 bases from J; junction bases left unmatched: 11. CDR3 amino acids: CSVGLAGIPSSNEQFF. Here the CDR3 DNA reads TGCAGCGTTGGACTAGCGGGGATCCCCTCGTCCAATGAGCAGTTCTTC.

This clone turned up a few times. The rearrangement uses TRBV18 and TRBJ1-2; D might be TRBD1 (5 bases). CDR3 length equals 15 residues. Deletions cut 3 bases from V and 0 bases from J, with 11 bases between. Per the germline V gene, CDR1 is KGHSH and CDR2 is LQKENI. CDR3 nucleotide sequence: TGTGCCAGCTCACCGGAGACACAGGCTAACTATGGCTACACCTTC. It specifies CASSPETQANYGYTF.

The chain employs TRBV11-2 and TRBJ1-2; D remains ambiguous. Germline V CDR1 and CDR2: SGHAT, FQNNGV. The CDR3 loop spans 12 amino acids. Trimming took off 0 bases at V and 4 bases at J, with 3 bases between the two ends. The DNA of the CDR3 is TGTGCCAGCAGCTTAGAACTCTATGGCTACACCTTC. Its protein product is CASSLELYGYTF.

The V call is TRBV21-1, the J call TRBJ1-1. TRBV21-1 is shown as a pseudogene. The CDR3 runs 12 residues. The CDR3 here is CASGGGSTEAFF. CDR3 sequence (DNA): TGTGCCAGCGGCGGAGGGAGTACTGAAGCTTTCTTT.

This sequence joins TRBV6-6 and TRBJ1-2; possibly TRBD1 for D (6 bases). Looked up from germline, CDR1 is MNHNY and CDR2 is SVGAGI (reference sequence). With 5 bases removed from V and 0 bases from J, the gap between germline ends came to 13 bases. The CDR3 has 15 residues. CDR3: CASSRTGLTNYGYTF. CDR3 nucleotides: TGTGCCAGCAGTCGAACAGGGCTAACTAACTATGGCTACACCTTC.

The V and J genes are TRBV5-1 and TRBJ2-3; 11 positions match TRBD2. The CDR3 covers 16 residues. Germline V gene lookup returns CDR1 SGHRS and CDR2 YFSETQ. Unmatched junction bases numbered 6, after V lost 4 bases and J lost 2 bases. The CDR3 is CASSARLAGNTDTQYF. CDR3 bases: TGCGCCAGCAGCGCCAGACTAGCGGGGAACACAGATACGCAGTATTTT.

The rearrangement joins TRBV6-1 to TRBJ1-2; 8 positions agree with TRBD1. CDR3 length equals 15 residues. V was clipped by 6 bases and J by 2 bases; unmatched bases: 8. Germline lookup yields CDR1 MNHNS and CDR2 SASEGT. CDR3 in amino acids: CASSPVGQVNYGYTF. The CDR3 bases are TGTGCCAGCAGCCCCGTGGGACAGGTAAACTATGGCTACACCTTC.